Below, 16 T cell receptor beta chains from the same sample are listed, as sequenced in a study of regulatory T cells in long-lasting Graves disease. Time point defined: newly diagnosed GD, antithyroid drugs for less than 3 months. The TCR library was prepared using RNA isolated from PBMCs. Relying on iRepertoire HTBI primers and Arm-PCR of CDR3 regions, the team built TCR beta libraries. TCRdb ran MiXCR on the multiplex PCR reads and lists one entry per CDR3 protein. The sample records a few hundred thousand distinct CDR3 sequences, under 20% being singletons. The data were also submitted as part of a second study, on T cells in Graves' hyperthyroidism and ophthalmopathy.

The sample here was peripheral blood mononuclear cells (PBMCs), taken at new diagnosis, from a patient treated with antithyroid drugs. Receptors originate from a young woman with Graves disease.

The chain is built from TRBV20-1 and TRBJ2-3; D may be TRBD2 (7 bases). V lost 3 bases to trimming and J lost 2 bases, with 12 bases between them. Germline CDR1 reads DFQATT; CDR2 reads SNEGSKA (reference sequence). The CDR3 is made up of 14 amino acids. The CDR3 DNA sequence: TGCAGTGCTAGCGGGGGGCAACTCACAGATACGCAGTATTTT. It is translated as CSASGGQLTDTQYF.

Notes on this clonotype: A read error may be the cause here, since a much bigger clone is one base away. The final CDR3 position lacks the conserved phenylalanine or tryptophan, pointing to a likely read error. The chain employs TRBV2 and TRBJ2-1, with TRBD1 matching 8 bases. CDR1 and CDR2 (germline): SNHLY, FYNNEI. The CDR3 totals 17 residues. The J segment lost 4 bases and the V segment lost 6 bases, leaving 14 bases of the junction unmatched. The CDR3 sequence: CASSLAAGTGVYNEQFI. DNA for the CDR3: TGTGCCAGCAGCTTGGCGGCCGGGACAGGCGTATACAATGAGCAGTTCATC.

This clonotype was found once. It may be a read error: a sequence one base away is much more abundant. The chain employs TRBV6-2 or TRBV6-3 and TRBJ1-5; 10 nucleotides align to TRBD1. The V gene's germline CDR1 is MNHEY and CDR2 SVGEGT. The CDR3 is 13 amino acids. V lost 6 bases, J lost 8 bases, and 4 bases stayed unmatched. The CDR3 protein is CASSPGTGEPQHF. CDR3 in DNA: TGTGCCAGCAGCCCGGGGACAGGGGAGCCCCAGCATTTT.

This clonotype was picked up many times. The chain recombines TRBV20-1 with TRBJ1-1; no clear D gene. The CDR3 is made up of 12 amino acids. Trimming removed 3 bases from V and 10 bases from J, with 15 bases in between. From germline, CDR1 is DFQATT and CDR2 SNEGSKA (reference sequence). This chain's CDR3 is CSASSLMGSAFF. Here the CDR3 DNA reads TGCAGTGCTAGCTCCCTTATGGGTTCAGCTTTCTTT.

The chain has TRBV2 and TRBJ1-2, with D perhaps matching TRBD1 (6 bases). This CDR3 has 16 amino acids. V gave up 5 bases and J gave up 1 base, with 17 bases separating them. Germline values: CDR1 SNHLY, CDR2 FYNNEI. CDR3 bases: TGTGCCAGCAGTTATGGGGGGGGGGCTCGTAACTATGGCTACACCTTC. It encodes CASSYGGGARNYGYTF.

The V gene is TRBV18, the J gene TRBJ2-7; 8 nucleotides line up with TRBD1. The trim removed 3 bases at V and 3 bases at J, leaving 1 base unmatched. Germline-derived CDR1 and CDR2 are KGHSH and LQKENI. The CDR3 loop spans 13 amino acids. The CDR3 DNA follows: TGTGCCAGCTCACCGGGACAGGACTACGAGCAGTACTTC. It yields the protein CASSPGQDYEQYF.

This clonotype was detected only a few times. V gene TRBV4-1 combines with J gene TRBJ2-5; D unclear. V lost 2 bases, J lost 4 bases, and 14 bases lay in between. The CDR3 is 15 residues long. Germline V gene data show CDR1 as MGHRA and CDR2 as YSYEKL. CDR3 protein: CASSQSSTSAETQYF. CDR3 coding DNA: TGCGCCAGCAGCCAATCATCTACTTCCGCAGAGACCCAGTACTTC.

This clonotype was seen repeatedly, ten times or more. V and J are TRBV3-1 and TRBJ2-2, with D uncertain. CDR1 LGHDT and CDR2 YNNKEL come from the germline V gene (reference sequence). The V and J ends lost 0 bases and 10 bases respectively, with 12 bases between them. The CDR3 contains 14 residues. CDR3 sequence: CASSQEVTTKELFF. The CDR3 DNA follows: TGTGCCAGCAGCCAAGAAGTCACTACCAAGGAGCTGTTTTTT.

This clonotype was seen at least ten times. The V call is TRBV18, the J call TRBJ2-5; D possibly corresponds to TRBD1 (6 bases). The CDR3 totals 15 residues. The germline V and J ends were trimmed by 2 bases and 2 bases, with 12 bases remaining between them. The V gene's germline CDR1 is KGHSH and CDR2 LQKENI. The chain's CDR3 is CASSPFQGGQETQYF. The CDR3 region has the DNA TGTGCCAGCTCACCATTTCAAGGGGGACAAGAGACCCAGTACTTC.

This clonotype came up many times. The chain links TRBV12-3 or TRBV12-4 to TRBJ1-1, with a possible D match to TRBD1 (6 bases). Trimming took off 4 bases at V and 3 bases at J, with 12 bases between the two ends. This CDR3 contains 14 residues. The DNA for the CDR3 is TGTGCCAGCAGTTGGGGGGGGCGGGACACTGAAGCTTTCTTT. Protein: CASSWGGRDTEAFF.

There are many counts of this clonotype. V and J are TRBV7-2 and TRBJ2-3; 12 nucleotides agree with TRBD2. The CDR3 runs 16 residues. V lost 5 bases, J lost 3 bases, and 6 bases stayed unmatched. Germline-derived CDR1 and CDR2 are SGHTA and FQGNSA. CDR3 loop: CASSLRLAGGTDTQYF. CDR3 nucleotide sequence: TGTGCCAGCAGCCTCAGGCTAGCGGGGGGGACAGATACGCAGTATTTT.

Remarks on this clonotype: A far larger clone lies a single base away; this is likely a read error. The chain employs TRBV7-2 and TRBJ2-5, with 10 positions matching TRBD2. V gave up 5 bases and J gave up 11 bases; unmatched junction bases: 23. Germline CDR1 is SGHTA and CDR2 is FQGNSA. The CDR3 is made up of 18 amino acids. CDR3 in DNA: TGTGCCAGCAGCCCTAGGACTAGCGGCCTCACCTACCACAATGAGCAGTACTTC. It translates to CASSPRTSGLTYHNEQYF.

This clonotype was recorded many times. The chain links TRBV12-3 or TRBV12-4 to TRBJ1-2, with unresolved D. V lost 1 base, J lost 7 bases, and 19 bases lay in between. This CDR3 contains 16 residues. The DNA of the CDR3 is TGTGCCAGCAGTTTAGAGGCTTTGGGAAGAGGGTCTGGCTACACCTTC. It codes for CASSLEALGRGSGYTF.

This clonotype was detected ten times or more. This sequence joins TRBV5-1 and TRBJ1-2; D is ambiguous. CDR3 length: 14 amino acids. V was shortened by 4 bases and J by 4 bases, with 14 bases between the two germline ends. Germline assignment: CDR1 SGHRS and CDR2 YFSETQ. CDR3 residues: CASSRPGFFYGYTF. CDR3 sequence (DNA): TGCGCCAGCAGCCGACCGGGATTCTTCTATGGCTACACCTTC.

This clonotype was observed at least ten times. J is TRBJ2-1 and V is TRBV11-2; possibly TRBD1 or TRBD2 for D (6 bases each). Germline CDR1 reads SGHAT; CDR2 reads FQNNGV. Trimming removed 4 bases at V and 2 bases at J, with 12 bases between. This CDR3 contains 15 residues. CDR3 sequence: CASSSPGAAYNEQFF. The CDR3, as DNA: TGTGCCAGCAGCTCCCCGGGGGCAGCCTACAATGAGCAGTTCTTC. Supplemented by reference TRBV11-2 and TRBJ2-1, the full variable domain reads EAGVAQSPRYKIIEKRQSVAFWCNPISGHATLYWYQQILGQGPKLLIQFQNNGVVDDSQLPKDRFSAERLKGVDSTLKIQPAKLEDSAVYLCASSSPGAAYNEQFFGPGTRLTVL.

This clonotype occurred many times. The rearrangement links TRBV5-1 to TRBJ2-2, with 8 bases identical to TRBD1. The CDR3 sequence is 15 residues long. CDR1 SGHRS and CDR2 YFSETQ come from the germline V gene. The ends lost 4 bases at V and 4 bases at J; junction bases unmatched: 6. The CDR3, as DNA: TGCGCCAGCAGCATAGGACAGGGCGGCACCGGGGAGCTGTTTTTT. Protein product: CASSIGQGGTGELFF.